The TCR beta chain described here comes from a study of T cells of healthy individuals. CDR1 SGDLS and CDR2 YYNGEE come from the germline V gene. The CDR3 is made up of 16 amino acids. With 0 bases removed from V and 7 bases from J, the gap between germline ends came to 17 bases. A single record per CDR3 protein comes from TCRdb applying MiXCR to the 5' RACE reads. The repertoire holds 95,000 to 100,000 distinct CDR3 sequences, with about 16% as singletons. This clonotype was recorded a few times. The TCR sequence derives from a human donor in good health. The chain combines TRBV9 with TRBJ2-1, with D possibly TRBD2 on 7 matching bases. CDR3 loop: CASSVGRPGGINEQFF. CDR3 coding DNA: TGTGCCAGCAGCGTAGGACGCCCGGGGGGCATAAATGAGCAGTTCTTC.